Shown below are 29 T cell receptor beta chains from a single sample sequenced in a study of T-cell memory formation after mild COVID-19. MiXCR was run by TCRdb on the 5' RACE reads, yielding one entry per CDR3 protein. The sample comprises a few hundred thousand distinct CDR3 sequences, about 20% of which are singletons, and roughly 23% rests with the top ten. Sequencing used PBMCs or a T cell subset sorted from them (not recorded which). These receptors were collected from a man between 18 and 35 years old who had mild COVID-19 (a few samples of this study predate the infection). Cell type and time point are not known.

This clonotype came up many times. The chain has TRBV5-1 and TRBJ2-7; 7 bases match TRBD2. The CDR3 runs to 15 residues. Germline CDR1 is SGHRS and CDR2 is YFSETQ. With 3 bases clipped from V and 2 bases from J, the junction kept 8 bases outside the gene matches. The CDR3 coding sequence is TGCGCCAGCAGCTATTCCTCGGGGGGACCCTACGAGCAGTACTTC. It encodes CASSYSSGGPYEQYF. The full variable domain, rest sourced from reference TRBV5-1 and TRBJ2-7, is KAGVTQTPRYLIKTRGQQVTLSCSPISGHRSVSWYQQTPGQGLQFLFEYFSETQRNKGNFPGRFSGRQFSNSRSEMNVSTLELGDSALYLCASSYSSGGPYEQYFGPGTRLTVT.

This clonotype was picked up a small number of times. The CDR3 DNA is TGTGCCAGCAGCCAAGAATCACAGGGGGTTCTTGGCTACACCTTC. Protein: CASSQESQGVLGYTF. J is TRBJ1-2 and V is TRBV4-2; TRBD1 matches 8 bases. CDR1 is LGHNA and CDR2 is YNFKEQ in the germline V gene. J lost 7 bases, V lost 0 bases, and 7 bases had no gene match. CDR3 size: 15 residues.

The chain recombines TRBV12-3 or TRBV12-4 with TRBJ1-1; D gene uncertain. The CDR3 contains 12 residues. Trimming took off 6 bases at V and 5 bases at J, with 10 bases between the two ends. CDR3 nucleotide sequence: TGTGCCAGCAGAGAGGACCGGACTGAAGCTTTCTTT. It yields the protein CASREDRTEAFF.

The CDR3 region is CASSLTGSTEQFF. CDR3 nucleotides: TGTGCCAGCAGTTTGACGGGGTCAACTGAGCAGTTCTTC. The gene calls are TRBV12-3 or TRBV12-4 and TRBJ2-1, with D possibly being TRBD2 (5 bases). The CDR3 consists of 13 residues. V lost 3 bases and J lost 9, with 12 bases in between.

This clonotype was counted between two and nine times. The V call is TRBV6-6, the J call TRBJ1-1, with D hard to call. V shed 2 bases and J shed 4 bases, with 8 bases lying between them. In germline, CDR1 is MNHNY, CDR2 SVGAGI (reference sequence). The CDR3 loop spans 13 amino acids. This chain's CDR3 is CASSYGKATEAFF. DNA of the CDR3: TGTGCCAGCAGTTACGGCAAGGCCACTGAAGCTTTCTTT.

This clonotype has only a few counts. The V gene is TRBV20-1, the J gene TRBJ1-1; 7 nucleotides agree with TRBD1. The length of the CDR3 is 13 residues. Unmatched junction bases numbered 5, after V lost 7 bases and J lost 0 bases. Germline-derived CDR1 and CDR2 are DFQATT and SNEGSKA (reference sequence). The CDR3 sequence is CSGKGQVNTEAFF. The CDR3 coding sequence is TGCAGTGGGAAAGGACAGGTGAACACTGAAGCTTTCTTT.

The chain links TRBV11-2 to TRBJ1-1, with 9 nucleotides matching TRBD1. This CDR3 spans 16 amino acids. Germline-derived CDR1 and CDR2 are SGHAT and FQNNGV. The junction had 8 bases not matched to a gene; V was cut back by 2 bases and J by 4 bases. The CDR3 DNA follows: TGTGCCAGCAGCTTAAGGGACAGGGTCGTGGGCACTGAAGCTTTCTTT. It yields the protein CASSLRDRVVGTEAFF.

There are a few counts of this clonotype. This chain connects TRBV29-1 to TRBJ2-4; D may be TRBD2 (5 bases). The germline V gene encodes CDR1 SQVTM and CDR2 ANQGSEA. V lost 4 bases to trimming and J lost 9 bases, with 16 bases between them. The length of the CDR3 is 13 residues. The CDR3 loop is CSVAFSGNSIQYF. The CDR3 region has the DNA TGCAGCGTTGCTTTTTCCGGGAATAGCATTCAGTACTTC.

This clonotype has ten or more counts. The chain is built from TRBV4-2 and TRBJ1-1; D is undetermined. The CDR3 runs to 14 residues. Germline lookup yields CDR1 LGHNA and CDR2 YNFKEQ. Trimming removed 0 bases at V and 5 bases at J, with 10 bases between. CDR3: CASSQDSTATEAFF. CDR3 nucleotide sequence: TGTGCCAGCAGCCAAGATTCTACTGCTACTGAAGCTTTCTTT.

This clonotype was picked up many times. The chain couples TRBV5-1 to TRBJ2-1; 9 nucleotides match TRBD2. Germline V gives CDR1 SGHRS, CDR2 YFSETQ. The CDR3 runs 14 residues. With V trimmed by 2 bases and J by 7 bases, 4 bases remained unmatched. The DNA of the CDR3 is TGCGCCAGCAGCTTTGGGACTAGCTCTAATGAGCAGTTCTTC. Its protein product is CASSFGTSSNEQFF.

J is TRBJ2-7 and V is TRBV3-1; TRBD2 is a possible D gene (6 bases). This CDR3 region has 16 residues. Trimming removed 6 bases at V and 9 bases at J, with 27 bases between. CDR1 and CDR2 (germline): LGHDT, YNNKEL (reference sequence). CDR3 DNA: TGTGCCAGCAGTCCAGAGCCGGGACGAGTGATGGAGGGGCAGTACTTC. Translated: CASSPEPGRVMEGQYF.

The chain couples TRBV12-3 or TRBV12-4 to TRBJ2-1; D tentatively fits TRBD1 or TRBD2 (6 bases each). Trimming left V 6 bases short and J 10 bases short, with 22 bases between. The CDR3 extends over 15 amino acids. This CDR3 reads CASSPTGPGEEEQFF. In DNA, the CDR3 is TGTGCCAGCAGCCCGACAGGTCCGGGGGAAGAAGAGCAGTTCTTC.

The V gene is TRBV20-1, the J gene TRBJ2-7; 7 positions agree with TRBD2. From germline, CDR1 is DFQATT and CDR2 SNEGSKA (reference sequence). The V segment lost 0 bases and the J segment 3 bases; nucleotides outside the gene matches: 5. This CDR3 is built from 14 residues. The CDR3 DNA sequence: TGCAGTGCTAGAGATAGCCGGGGGGTCTACGAGCAGTACGTC. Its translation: CSARDSRGVYEQYV.

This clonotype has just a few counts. The CDR3 loop reads CSARSGTGKLANYGYTF. The CDR3 DNA sequence: TGCAGTGCTAGGTCGGGGACAGGGAAGTTAGCTAACTATGGCTACACCTTC. The chain joins TRBV20-1 to TRBJ1-2, with 9 bases that match TRBD1. The CDR3 has 17 residues. CDR1 is DFQATT, CDR2 SNEGSKA, per germline (reference sequence). V gave up 3 bases and J gave up 0 bases; unmatched junction bases: 11.

CDR3 in DNA: TGTGCCAGCAGCCCCCCGGGCCTCGAAGAGACCCAGTACTTC. Translating it yields CASSPPGLEETQYF. V usage is TRBV12-3 or TRBV12-4 and J usage is TRBJ2-5; D gene uncertain. The CDR3 length is 14 residues. Trimming left V 6 bases short and J 3 bases short, with 14 bases between.

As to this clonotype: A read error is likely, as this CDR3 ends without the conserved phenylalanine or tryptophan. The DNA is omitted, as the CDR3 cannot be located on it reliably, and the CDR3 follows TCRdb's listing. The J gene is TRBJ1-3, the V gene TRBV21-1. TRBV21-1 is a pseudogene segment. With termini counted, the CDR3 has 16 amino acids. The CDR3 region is CASSTQLPTAGNTIYS.

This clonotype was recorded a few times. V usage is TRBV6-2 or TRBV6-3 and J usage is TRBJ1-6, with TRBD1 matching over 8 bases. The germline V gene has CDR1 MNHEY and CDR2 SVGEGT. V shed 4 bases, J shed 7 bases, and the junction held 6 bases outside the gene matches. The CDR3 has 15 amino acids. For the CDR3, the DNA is TGTGCCAGCAGTTCCCTGACAGGGGTCAATTCACCCCTCCACTTT. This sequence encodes CASSSLTGVNSPLHF.

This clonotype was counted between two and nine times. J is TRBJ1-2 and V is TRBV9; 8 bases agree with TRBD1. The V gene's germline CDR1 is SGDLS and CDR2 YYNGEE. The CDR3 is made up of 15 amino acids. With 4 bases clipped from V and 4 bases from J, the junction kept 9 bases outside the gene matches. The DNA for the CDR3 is TGTGCCAGCAGCCCCCCTGCCCAGGGGGCCTATGGCTACACCTTC. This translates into CASSPPAQGAYGYTF.

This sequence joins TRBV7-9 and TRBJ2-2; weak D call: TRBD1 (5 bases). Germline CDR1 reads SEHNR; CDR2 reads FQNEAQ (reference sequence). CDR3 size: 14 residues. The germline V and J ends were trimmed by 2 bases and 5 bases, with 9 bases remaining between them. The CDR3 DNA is TGTGCCAGCAGCTTACCAGGGTGGACCGGGGAGCTGTTTTTT. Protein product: CASSLPGWTGELFF.

CDR3 in amino acids: CASSVGGSYNNEQFF. The CDR3 DNA reads TGTGCCAGCAGCGTAGGCGGGTCTTATAACAATGAGCAGTTCTTC. The chain uses TRBV9 and TRBJ2-1; D perhaps matches TRBD2 (5 bases). This CDR3 contains 15 residues. The germline V gene encodes CDR1 SGDLS and CDR2 YYNGEE. Trimming stripped 0 bases from V and 5 bases from J, with 12 bases between.

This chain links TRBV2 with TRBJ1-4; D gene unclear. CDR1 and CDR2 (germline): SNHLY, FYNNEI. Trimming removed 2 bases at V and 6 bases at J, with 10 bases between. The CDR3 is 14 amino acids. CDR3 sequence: CASSETRQHEKLFF. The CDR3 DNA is TGTGCCAGCAGTGAAACCAGGCAACATGAAAAACTGTTTTTT.

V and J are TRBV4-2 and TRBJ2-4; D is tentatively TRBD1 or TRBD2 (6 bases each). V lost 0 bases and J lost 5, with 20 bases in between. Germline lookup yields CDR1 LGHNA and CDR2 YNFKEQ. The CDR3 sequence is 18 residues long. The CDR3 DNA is TGTGCCAGCAGCCAAGACCCCTTTCGAGGGGGAGGAGAAAACATTCAGTACTTC. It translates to CASSQDPFRGGGENIQYF.

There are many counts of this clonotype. The DNA of the CDR3 is TGTGCCAGCAAAGAGGCAGTCCAAGAGACCCAGTACTTC. This gives the protein CASKEAVQETQYF. The rearrangement links TRBV28 to TRBJ2-5; unclear D gene. The CDR3 covers 13 residues. V gave up 7 bases and J gave up 1 base, with 10 bases separating them. CDR1 and CDR2 from the germline V gene are MDHEN and SYDVKM.

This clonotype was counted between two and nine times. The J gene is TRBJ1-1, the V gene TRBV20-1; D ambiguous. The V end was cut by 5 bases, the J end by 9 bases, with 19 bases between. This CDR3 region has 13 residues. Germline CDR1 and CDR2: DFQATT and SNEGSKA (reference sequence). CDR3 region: CSAGHSLLSKAFF. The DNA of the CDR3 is TGCAGTGCTGGCCACTCCCTTCTTAGCAAAGCTTTCTTT.

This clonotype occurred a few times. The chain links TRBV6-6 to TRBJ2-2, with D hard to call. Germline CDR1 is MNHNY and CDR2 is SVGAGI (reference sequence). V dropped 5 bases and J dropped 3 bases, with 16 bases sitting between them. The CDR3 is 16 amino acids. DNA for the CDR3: TGTGCCAGCAGTACCTCACGAGGAACTCACACCGGGGAGCTGTTTTTT. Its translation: CASSTSRGTHTGELFF.

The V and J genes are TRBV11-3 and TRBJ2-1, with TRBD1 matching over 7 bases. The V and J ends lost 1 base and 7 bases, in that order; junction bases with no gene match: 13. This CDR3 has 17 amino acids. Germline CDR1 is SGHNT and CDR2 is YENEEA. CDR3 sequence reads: CASSLVGGTGMGNEQFF. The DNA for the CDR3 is TGTGCCAGCAGCTTAGTAGGGGGCACCGGGATGGGGAATGAGCAGTTCTTC.

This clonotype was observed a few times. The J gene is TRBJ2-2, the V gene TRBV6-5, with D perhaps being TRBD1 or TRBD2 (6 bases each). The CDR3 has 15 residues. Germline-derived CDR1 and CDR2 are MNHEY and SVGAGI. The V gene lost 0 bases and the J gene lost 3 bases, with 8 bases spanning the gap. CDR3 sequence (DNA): TGTGCCAGCAGTTACTCCGGGGGCGACACCGGGGAGCTGTTTTTT. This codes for CASSYSGGDTGELFF.

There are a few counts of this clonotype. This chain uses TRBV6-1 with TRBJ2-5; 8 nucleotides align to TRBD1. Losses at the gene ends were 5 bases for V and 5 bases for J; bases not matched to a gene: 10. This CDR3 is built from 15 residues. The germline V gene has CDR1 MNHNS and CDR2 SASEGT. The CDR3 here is CASSSDRALRETQYF. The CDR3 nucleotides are TGTGCCAGCAGTTCGGACAGGGCCCTGAGGGAGACCCAGTACTTC.

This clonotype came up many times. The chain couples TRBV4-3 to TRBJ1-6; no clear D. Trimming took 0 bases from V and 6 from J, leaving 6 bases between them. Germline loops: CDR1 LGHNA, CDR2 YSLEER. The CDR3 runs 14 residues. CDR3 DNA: TGCGCCAGCAGCCAAGAAATCCGTAATTCACCCCTCCACTTT. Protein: CASSQEIRNSPLHF.